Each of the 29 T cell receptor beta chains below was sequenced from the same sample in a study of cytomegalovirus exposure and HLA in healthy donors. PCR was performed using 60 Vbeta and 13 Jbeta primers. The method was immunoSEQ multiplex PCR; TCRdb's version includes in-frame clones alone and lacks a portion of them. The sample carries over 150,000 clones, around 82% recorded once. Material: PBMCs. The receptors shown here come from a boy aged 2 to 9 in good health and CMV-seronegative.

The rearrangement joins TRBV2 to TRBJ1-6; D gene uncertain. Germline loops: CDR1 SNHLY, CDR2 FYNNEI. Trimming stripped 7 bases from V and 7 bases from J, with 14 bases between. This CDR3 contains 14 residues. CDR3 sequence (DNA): TGTGCCAGCAAGAGTTCGGGGAGAAATTCACCCCTCCACTTT. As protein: CASKSSGRNSPLHF.

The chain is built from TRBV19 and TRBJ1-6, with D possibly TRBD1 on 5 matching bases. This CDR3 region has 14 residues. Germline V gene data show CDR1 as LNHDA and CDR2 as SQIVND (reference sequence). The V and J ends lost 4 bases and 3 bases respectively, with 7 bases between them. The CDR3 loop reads CASSTTVYNSPLHF. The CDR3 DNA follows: TGTGCCAGTAGTACGACAGTCTATAATTCACCCCTCCACTTT.

CDR3 sequence reads: CASSPSPGVPLVNEQFF. The CDR3 DNA reads TGTGCCAGCAGCCCGAGCCCGGGAGTACCCTTAGTAAATGAGCAGTTCTTC. The chain is built from TRBV5-4 and TRBJ2-1; possibly TRBD2 for D (6 bases). CDR3 length: 17 amino acids. From germline, CDR1 is SGHNT and CDR2 YYREEE (reference sequence). V dropped 4 bases and J dropped 7 bases, with 24 bases sitting between them. The whole variable domain, remainder taken from reference TRBV5-4 and TRBJ2-1, is ETGVTQSPTHLIKTRGQQVTLRCSSQSGHNTVSWYQQALGQGPQFIFQYYREEENGRGNFPPRFSGLQFPNYSSELNVNALELDDSALYLCASSPSPGVPLVNEQFFGPGTRLTVL.

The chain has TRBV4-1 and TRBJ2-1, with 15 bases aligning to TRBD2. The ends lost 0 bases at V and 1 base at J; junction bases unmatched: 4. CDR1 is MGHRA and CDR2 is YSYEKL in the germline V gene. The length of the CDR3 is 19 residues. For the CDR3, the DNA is TGCGCCAGCAGCCAAGAGGGACTAGCGGGAGGTCGGTCCTACAATGAGCAGTTCTTC. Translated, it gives CASSQEGLAGGRSYNEQFF.

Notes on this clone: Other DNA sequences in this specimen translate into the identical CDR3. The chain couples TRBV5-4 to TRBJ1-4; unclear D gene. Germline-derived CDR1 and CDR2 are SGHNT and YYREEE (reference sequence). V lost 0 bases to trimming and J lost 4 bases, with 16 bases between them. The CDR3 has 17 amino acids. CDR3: CASSLGAGRRVNEKLFF. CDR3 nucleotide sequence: TGTGCCAGCAGCTTGGGGGCAGGCAGGAGGGTTAATGAAAAACTGTTTTTT.

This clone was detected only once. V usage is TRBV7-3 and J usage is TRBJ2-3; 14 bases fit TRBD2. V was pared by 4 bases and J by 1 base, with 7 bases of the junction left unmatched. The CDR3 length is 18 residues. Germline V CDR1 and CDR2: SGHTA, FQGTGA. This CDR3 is CASSWGLAGDGGTDTQYF. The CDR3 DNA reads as TGTGCCAGCAGCTGGGGACTAGCGGGAGATGGGGGCACAGATACGCAGTATTTT.

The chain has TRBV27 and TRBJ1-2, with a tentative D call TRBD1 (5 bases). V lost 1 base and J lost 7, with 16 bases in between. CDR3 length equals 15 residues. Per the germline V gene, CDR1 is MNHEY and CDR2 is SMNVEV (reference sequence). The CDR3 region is CASSLFPGGTSGYTF. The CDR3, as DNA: TGTGCCAGCAGTTTATTTCCCGGGGGAACGAGTGGCTACACCTTC.

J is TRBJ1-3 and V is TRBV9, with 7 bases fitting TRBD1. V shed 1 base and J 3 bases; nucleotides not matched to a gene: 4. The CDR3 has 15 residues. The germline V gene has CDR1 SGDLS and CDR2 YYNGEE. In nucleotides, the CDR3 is TGTGCCAGCAGCGTACGAGGGACAGATGGAAACACCATATATTTT. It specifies CASSVRGTDGNTIYF. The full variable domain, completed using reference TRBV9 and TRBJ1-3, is DSGVTQTPKHLITATGQRVTLRCSPRSGDLSVYWYQQSLDQGLQFLIQYYNGEERAKGNILERFSAQQFPDLHSELNLSSLELGDSALYFCASSVRGTDGNTIYFGEGSWLTVV.

The CDR3 loop reads CASSRRVKVQDTQYF. The CDR3 region has the DNA TGTGCCAGCAGCAGGAGGGTGAAGGTTCAGGATACGCAGTATTTT. The chain has TRBV21-1 and TRBJ2-3; TRBD2, the table's D call, lacks a check against the DNA. TRBV21-1 is tagged as a pseudogene. The CDR3 is 15 amino acids.

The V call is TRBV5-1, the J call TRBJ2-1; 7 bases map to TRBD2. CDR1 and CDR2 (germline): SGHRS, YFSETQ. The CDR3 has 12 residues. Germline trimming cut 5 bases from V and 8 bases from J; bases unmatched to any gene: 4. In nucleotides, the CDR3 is TGCGCCAGCAGTAGGGCGGGAGATGAGCAGTTCTTC. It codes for CASSRAGDEQFF.

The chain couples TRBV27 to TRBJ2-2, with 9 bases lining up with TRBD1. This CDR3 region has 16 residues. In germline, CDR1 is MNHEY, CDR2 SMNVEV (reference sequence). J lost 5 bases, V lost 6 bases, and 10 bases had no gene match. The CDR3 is CASRDHRDRDTGELFF. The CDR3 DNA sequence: TGTGCCAGCAGGGACCACCGGGACAGGGATACCGGGGAGCTGTTTTTT.

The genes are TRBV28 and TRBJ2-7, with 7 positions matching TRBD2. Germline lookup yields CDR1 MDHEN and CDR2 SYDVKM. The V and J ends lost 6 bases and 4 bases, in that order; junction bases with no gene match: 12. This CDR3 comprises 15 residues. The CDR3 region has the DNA TGTGCCAGCAGCGGCCTCGGGACTACCTCGTACGAGCAGTACTTC. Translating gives CASSGLGTTSYEQYF.

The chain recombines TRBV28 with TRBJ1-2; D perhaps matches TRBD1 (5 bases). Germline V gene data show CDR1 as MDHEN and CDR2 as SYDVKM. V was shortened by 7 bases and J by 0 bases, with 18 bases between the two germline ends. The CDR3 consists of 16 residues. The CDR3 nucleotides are TGTGCCAGCAAAGGGGCGTATACATTTTCTAACTATGGCTACACCTTC. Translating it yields CASKGAYTFSNYGYTF.

In DNA, the CDR3 is TGCACCAGCAGCCAAGATATTTTGTCTAGCGGGAGATATAGCACAGATACGCAGTATTTT. This sequence encodes CTSSQDILSSGRYSTDTQYF. The chain is built from TRBV1 and TRBJ2-3; TRBD2, as called in the table, went unchecked against the DNA. TRBV1 is reported as a pseudogene. This CDR3 contains 20 residues.

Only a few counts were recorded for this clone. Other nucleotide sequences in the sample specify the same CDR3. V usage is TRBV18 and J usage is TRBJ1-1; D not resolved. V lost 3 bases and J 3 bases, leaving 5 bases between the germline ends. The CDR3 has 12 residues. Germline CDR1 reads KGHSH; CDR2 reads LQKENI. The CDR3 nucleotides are TGTGCCAGCTCACCCCGAGACACTGAAGCTTTCTTT. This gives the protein CASSPRDTEAFF.

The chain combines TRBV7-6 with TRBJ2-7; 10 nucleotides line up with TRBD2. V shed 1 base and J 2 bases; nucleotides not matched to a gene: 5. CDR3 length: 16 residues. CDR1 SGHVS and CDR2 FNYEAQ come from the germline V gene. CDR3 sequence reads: CASSLGGLAETYEQYF. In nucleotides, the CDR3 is TGTGCCAGCAGCTTAGGAGGACTAGCGGAAACCTACGAGCAGTACTTC.

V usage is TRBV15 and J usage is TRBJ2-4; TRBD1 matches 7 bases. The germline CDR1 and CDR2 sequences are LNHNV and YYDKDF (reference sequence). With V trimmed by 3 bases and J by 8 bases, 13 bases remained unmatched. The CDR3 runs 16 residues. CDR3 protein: CATSSDEGALMDIQYF. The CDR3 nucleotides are TGTGCCACCAGCAGCGACGAGGGGGCTTTGATGGACATTCAGTACTTC.

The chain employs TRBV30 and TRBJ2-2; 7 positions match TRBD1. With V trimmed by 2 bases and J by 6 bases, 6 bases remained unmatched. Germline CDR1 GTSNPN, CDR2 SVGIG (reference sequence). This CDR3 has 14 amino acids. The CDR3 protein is CAWSHDREPGELFF. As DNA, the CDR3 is TGTGCCTGGAGTCATGACAGGGAGCCCGGGGAGCTGTTTTTT.

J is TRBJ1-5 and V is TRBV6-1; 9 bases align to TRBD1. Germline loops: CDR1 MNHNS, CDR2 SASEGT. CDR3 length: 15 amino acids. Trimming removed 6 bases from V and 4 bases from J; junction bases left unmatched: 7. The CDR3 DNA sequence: TGTGCCAGCAGACGCCGGGACAGGGATAATCAGCCCCAGCATTTT. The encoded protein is CASRRRDRDNQPQHF.

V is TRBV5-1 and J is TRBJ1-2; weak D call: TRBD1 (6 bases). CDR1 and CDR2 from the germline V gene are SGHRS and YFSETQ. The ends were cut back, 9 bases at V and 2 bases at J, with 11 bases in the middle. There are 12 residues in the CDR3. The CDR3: CATSTGNYGYTF. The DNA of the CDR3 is TGCGCCACTTCCACAGGGAACTATGGCTACACCTTC.

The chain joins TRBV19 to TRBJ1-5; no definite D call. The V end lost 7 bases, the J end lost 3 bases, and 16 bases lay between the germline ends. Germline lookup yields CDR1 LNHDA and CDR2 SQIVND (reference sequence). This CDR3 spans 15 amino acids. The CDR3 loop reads CASMGSGFYNQPQHF. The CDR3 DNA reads TGTGCCAGTATGGGTAGCGGATTCTACAATCAGCCCCAGCATTTT.

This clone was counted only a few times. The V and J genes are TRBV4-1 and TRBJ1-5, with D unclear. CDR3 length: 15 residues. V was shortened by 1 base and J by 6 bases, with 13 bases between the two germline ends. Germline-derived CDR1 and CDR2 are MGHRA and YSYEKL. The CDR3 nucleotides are TGCGCCAGCAGCCAAGTAGGAGGGAACGGTCAGCCCCAGCATTTT. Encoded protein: CASSQVGGNGQPQHF.

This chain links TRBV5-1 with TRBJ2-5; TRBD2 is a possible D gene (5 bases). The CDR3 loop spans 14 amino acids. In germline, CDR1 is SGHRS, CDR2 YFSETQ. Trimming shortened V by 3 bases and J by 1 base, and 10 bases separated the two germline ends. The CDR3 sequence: CASSSTGTQETQYF. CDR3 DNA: TGCGCCAGCAGCTCGACGGGAACCCAAGAGACCCAGTACTTC. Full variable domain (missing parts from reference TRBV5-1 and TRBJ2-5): KAGVTQTPRYLIKTRGQQVTLSCSPISGHRSVSWYQQTPGQGLQFLFEYFSETQRNKGNFPGRFSGRQFSNSRSEMNVSTLELGDSALYLCASSSTGTQETQYFGPGTRLLVL.

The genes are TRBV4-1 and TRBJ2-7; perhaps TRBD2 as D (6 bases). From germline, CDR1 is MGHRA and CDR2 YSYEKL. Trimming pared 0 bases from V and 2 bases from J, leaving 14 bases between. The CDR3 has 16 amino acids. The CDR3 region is CASSQEGGRGTYEQYF. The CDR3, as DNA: TGCGCCAGCAGCCAAGAGGGGGGTCGGGGTACCTACGAGCAGTACTTC.

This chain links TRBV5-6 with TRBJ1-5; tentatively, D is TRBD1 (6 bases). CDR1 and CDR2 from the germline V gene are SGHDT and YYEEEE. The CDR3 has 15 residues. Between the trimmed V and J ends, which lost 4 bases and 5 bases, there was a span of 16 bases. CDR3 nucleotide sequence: TGTGCCAGCAGCCCGTACAGGGTCCGCGATCAGCCCCAGCATTTT. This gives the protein CASSPYRVRDQPQHF.

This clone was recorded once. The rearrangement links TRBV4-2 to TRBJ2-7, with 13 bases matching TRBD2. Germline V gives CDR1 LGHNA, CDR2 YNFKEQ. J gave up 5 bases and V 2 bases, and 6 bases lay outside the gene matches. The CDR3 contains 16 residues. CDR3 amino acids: CASSQQLAGGDHEQYF. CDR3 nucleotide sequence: TGTGCCAGCAGCCAACAACTAGCGGGAGGGGACCACGAGCAGTACTTC.

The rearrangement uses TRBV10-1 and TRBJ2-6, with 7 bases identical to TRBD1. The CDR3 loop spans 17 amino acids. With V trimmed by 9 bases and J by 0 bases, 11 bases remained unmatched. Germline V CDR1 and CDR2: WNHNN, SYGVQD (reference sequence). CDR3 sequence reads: CASSPGQTNSGANVLTF. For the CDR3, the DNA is TGCGCCAGTTCACCGGGACAGACCAACTCTGGGGCCAACGTCCTGACTTTC.

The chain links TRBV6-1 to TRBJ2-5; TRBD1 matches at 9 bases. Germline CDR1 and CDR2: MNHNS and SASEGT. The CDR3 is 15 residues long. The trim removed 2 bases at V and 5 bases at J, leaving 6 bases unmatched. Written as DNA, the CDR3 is TGTGCCAGCAGTGAACTGACAGGGGGGATGGAGACCCAGTACTTC. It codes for CASSELTGGMETQYF.

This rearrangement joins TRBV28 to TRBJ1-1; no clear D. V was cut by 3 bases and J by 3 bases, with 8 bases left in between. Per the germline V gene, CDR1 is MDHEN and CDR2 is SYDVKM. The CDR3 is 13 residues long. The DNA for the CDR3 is TGTGCCAGCAGTTTGGGGAGGGACACTGAAGCTTTCTTT. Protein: CASSLGRDTEAFF.